The 16 T cell receptor beta chains below all came from one sample that was sequenced in a study of control samples from healthy donors and cancer patients. Sequencing used immunoSEQ multiplex PCR; TCRdb keeps in-frame clones, though not all of them. The repertoire holds 100,000 to 120,000 clones, approximately 87% seen once, with less than 4% in the top ten. Sequenced: PBMCs. The source of these receptors is an older woman with lung cancer.

V usage is TRBV6-5 and J usage is TRBJ2-7; D may be TRBD1 (6 bases). Trimming took off 2 bases at V and 5 bases at J, with 10 bases between the two ends. Germline lookup yields CDR1 MNHEY and CDR2 SVGAGI. The CDR3 is 13 residues long. The CDR3 loop reads CASSYRQGHEQYF. CDR3 nucleotides: TGTGCCAGCAGTTACAGGCAGGGGCACGAGCAGTACTTC.

V and J are TRBV7-2 and TRBJ2-5; no definite D call. CDR3 length: 13 residues. Germline CDR1 and CDR2: SGHTA and FQGNSA. V dropped 1 base and J dropped 7 bases, with 10 bases sitting between them. The CDR3 loop reads CASSLGRSRTQYF. The CDR3 DNA follows: TGTGCCAGCAGCTTAGGAAGGTCAAGGACCCAGTACTTC.

V is TRBV19 and J is TRBJ1-2; D may be TRBD1 (5 bases). V was trimmed by 4 bases and J by 5 bases, leaving 14 bases between them. The germline gives CDR1 LNHDA, CDR2 SQIVND (reference sequence). The CDR3 spans 14 residues. CDR3 in DNA: TGTGCCAGTAGTACCAAGACAGTCGGGTATGGCTACACCTTC. Its protein product is CASSTKTVGYGYTF.

The rearrangement uses TRBV5-4 and TRBJ1-2, with unresolved D. The CDR3 is 13 amino acids. Trimming took off 4 bases at V and 4 bases at J, with 11 bases between the two ends. Germline CDR1 reads SGHNT; CDR2 reads YYREEE (reference sequence). Here the CDR3 DNA reads TGTGCCAGCAGCGCCGTCGGAGGCTATGGCTACACCTTC. Its translation: CASSAVGGYGYTF.

The chain combines TRBV5-1 with TRBJ1-1, with D hard to call. V lost 0 bases, J lost 0 bases, and 9 bases lay in between. This CDR3 has 15 amino acids. Germline CDR1 reads SGHRS; CDR2 reads YFSETQ. The CDR3 sequence: CASSLEAVVNTEAFF. The CDR3 coding sequence is TGCGCCAGCAGCTTGGAAGCGGTAGTGAACACTGAAGCTTTCTTT.

The gene calls are TRBV7-9 and TRBJ1-2, with 8 bases aligning to TRBD1. With 5 bases clipped from V and 5 bases from J, the junction kept 7 bases outside the gene matches. There are 14 residues in the CDR3. Germline assignment: CDR1 SEHNR and CDR2 FQNEAQ (reference sequence). The CDR3 reads CASSPGQGGYGYTF. CDR3 nucleotide sequence: TGTGCCAGCAGCCCCGGACAGGGAGGGTATGGCTACACCTTC.

This CDR3 is CASSPTAGVKSPLHF. The CDR3 bases are TGTGCCAGCAGCCCGACAGCGGGGGTAAAGTCACCCCTCCACTTT. The V gene is TRBV6-6, the J gene TRBJ1-6, with D possibly matching TRBD1 (5 bases). Germline V CDR1 and CDR2: MNHNY, SVGAGI (reference sequence). The CDR3 is 15 residues long. V shed 6 bases and J shed 10 bases, with 19 bases lying between them.

This clone turned up a few times. V and J are TRBV19 and TRBJ1-5; maybe TRBD1 (5 bases). The V gene's germline CDR1 is LNHDA and CDR2 SQIVND (reference sequence). The CDR3 has 14 residues. V was pared by 3 bases and J by 6 bases, with 12 bases between. CDR3 protein: CASSMLGGAQPQHF. CDR3 nucleotides: TGTGCCAGTAGTATGCTGGGGGGTGCTCAGCCCCAGCATTTT.

The chain joins TRBV5-1 to TRBJ2-2, with a tentative D call TRBD2 (6 bases). Germline CDR1 is SGHRS and CDR2 is YFSETQ. V was cut by 4 bases and J by 4 bases, with 17 bases left in between. The CDR3 consists of 16 residues. The CDR3 coding sequence is TGCGCCAGCAGCCGAGTGGGGGAGGCCCTCACCGGGGAGCTGTTTTTT. Translation gives CASSRVGEALTGELFF.

The chain employs TRBV7-2 and TRBJ2-3, with a tentative D call TRBD2 (7 bases). Between the trimmed V and J ends, which lost 6 bases and 4 bases, there was a span of 14 bases. The CDR3 is made up of 14 amino acids. CDR1 is SGHTA and CDR2 is FQGNSA in the germline V gene. The CDR3 protein is CASRTGGPPDTQYF. CDR3 nucleotide sequence: TGTGCCAGCAGGACGGGGGGCCCACCAGATACGCAGTATTTT.

This clone was found a few times. The chain uses TRBV6-5 and TRBJ2-5; 8 bases map to TRBD1. This CDR3 comprises 12 residues. Looked up from germline, CDR1 is MNHEY and CDR2 is SVGAGI. Trimming cost V 6 bases and J 7 bases; bases outside gene matches: 4. The CDR3 region is CASRQGTGTQYF. The CDR3, as DNA: TGTGCCAGCAGACAGGGGACAGGGACCCAGTACTTC.

The rearrangement links TRBV4-1 to TRBJ1-1; D remains ambiguous. Germline values: CDR1 MGHRA, CDR2 YSYEKL. The germline V and J ends were trimmed by 6 bases and 6 bases, with 20 bases remaining between them. This CDR3 is 15 amino acids long. As DNA, the CDR3 is TGCGCCAGCAGGCTTGGCGAAGGATCCACGGCTGAAGCTTTCTTT. Its protein product is CASRLGEGSTAEAFF.

This rearrangement joins TRBV30 to TRBJ1-4, with D possibly matching TRBD1 (5 bases). The germline V gene has CDR1 GTSNPN and CDR2 SVGIG (reference sequence). The CDR3 has 15 amino acids. V gave up 1 base and J gave up 4 bases, with 13 bases separating them. The CDR3 loop reads CAWSEDVGVNEKLFF. The CDR3 region has the DNA TGTGCCTGGAGTGAGGATGTGGGGGTTAATGAAAAACTGTTTTTT.

CDR3 sequence (DNA): TGCGCCAGCAGCCCCTGGGGTATGGGCGGCGAGCAGTACTTC. Translated: CASSPWGMGGEQYF. J is TRBJ2-7 and V is TRBV4-1, with D uncertain. Between the trimmed V and J ends, which lost 4 bases and 6 bases, there was a span of 16 bases. Germline CDR1 is MGHRA and CDR2 is YSYEKL. CDR3 length equals 14 residues.

The chain has TRBV24-1 and TRBJ2-7; D may match TRBD1 or TRBD2 (5 bases each). With 4 bases removed from V and 1 base from J, the gap between germline ends came to 10 bases. Germline values: CDR1 KGHDR, CDR2 SFDVKD. The CDR3 loop spans 14 amino acids. In DNA, the CDR3 is TGTGCCACCAGTGAAGGGACCTATTCCTACGAGCAGTACTTC. Its translation: CATSEGTYSYEQYF.

This clone was detected a few times. The chain employs TRBV19 and TRBJ2-7; 7 bases line up with TRBD2. From germline, CDR1 is LNHDA and CDR2 SQIVND (reference sequence). Unmatched junction bases numbered 8, after V lost 4 bases and J lost 2 bases. The CDR3 has 15 amino acids. CDR3 sequence: CASSSKRGLTYEQYF. Here the CDR3 DNA reads TGTGCCAGTAGTAGCAAGCGGGGATTAACCTACGAGCAGTACTTC. Combining the CDR3 with reference TRBV19 and TRBJ2-7 gives the whole variable domain DGGITQSPKYLFRKEGQNVTLSCEQNLNHDAMYWYRQDPGQGLRLIYYSQIVNDFQKGDIAEGYSVSREKKESFPLTVTSAQKNPTAFYLCASSSKRGLTYEQYFGPGTRLTVT.